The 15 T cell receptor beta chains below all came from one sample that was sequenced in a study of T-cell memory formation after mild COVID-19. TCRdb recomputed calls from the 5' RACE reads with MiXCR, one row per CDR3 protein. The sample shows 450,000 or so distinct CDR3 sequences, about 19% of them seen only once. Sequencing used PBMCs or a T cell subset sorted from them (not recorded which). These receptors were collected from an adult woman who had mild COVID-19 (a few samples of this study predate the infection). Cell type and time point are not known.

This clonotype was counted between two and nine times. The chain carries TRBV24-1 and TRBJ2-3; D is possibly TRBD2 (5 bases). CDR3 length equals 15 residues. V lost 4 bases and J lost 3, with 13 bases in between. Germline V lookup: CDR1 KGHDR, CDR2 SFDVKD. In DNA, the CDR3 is TGTGCCACCAGTGAGGCGACACGGAGGACAGATACGCAGTATTTT. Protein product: CATSEATRRTDTQYF.

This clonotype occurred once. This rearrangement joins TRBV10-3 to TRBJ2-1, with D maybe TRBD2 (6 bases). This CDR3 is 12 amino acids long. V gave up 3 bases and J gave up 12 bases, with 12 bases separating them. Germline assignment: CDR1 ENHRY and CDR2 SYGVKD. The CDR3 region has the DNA TGTGCCATCAGTGAACCCCAGGGAGGGCAGTTCTTC. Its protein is CAISEPQGGQFF.

The CDR3 is CSATGLPRIETQYF. The CDR3 DNA is TGCAGTGCCACGGGACTCCCGAGGATTGAGACCCAGTACTTC. The chain employs TRBV20-1 and TRBJ2-5, with D possibly TRBD2 on 6 matching bases. Trimming left V 6 bases short and J 5 bases short, with 19 bases between. The germline gives CDR1 DFQATT, CDR2 SNEGSKA (reference sequence). The CDR3 is 14 amino acids.

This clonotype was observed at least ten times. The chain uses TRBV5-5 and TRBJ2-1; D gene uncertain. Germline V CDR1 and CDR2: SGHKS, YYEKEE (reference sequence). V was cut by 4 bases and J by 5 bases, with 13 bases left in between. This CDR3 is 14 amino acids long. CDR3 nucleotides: TGTGCCAGCAGCACATTACCCGGAAACAATGAGCAGTTCTTC. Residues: CASSTLPGNNEQFF.

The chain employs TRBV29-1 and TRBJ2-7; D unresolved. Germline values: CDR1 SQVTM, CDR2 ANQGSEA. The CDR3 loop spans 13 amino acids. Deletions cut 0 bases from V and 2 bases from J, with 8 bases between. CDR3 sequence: CSVEDPRTYEQYF. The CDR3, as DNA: TGCAGCGTTGAAGATCCCAGAACCTACGAGCAGTACTTC.

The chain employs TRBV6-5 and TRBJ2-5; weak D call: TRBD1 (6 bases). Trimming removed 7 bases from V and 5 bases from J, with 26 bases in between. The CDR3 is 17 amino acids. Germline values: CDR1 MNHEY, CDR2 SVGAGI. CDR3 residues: CASKFRVFGGISETQYF. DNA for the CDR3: TGTGCCAGCAAGTTCCGGGTGTTTGGGGGCATTAGTGAGACCCAGTACTTC.

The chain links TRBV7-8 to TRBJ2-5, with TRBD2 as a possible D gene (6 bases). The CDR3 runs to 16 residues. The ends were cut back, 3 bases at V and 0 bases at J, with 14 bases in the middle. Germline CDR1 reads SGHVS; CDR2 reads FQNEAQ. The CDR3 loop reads CASSFHAGTYQETQYF. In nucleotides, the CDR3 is TGTGCCAGCAGCTTCCATGCGGGGACCTACCAAGAGACCCAGTACTTC.

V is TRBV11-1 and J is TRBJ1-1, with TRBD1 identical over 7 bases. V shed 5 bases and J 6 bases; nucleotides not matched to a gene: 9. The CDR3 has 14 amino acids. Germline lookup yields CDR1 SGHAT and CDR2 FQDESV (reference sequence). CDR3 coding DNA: TGTGCCAGCAGCGGACGACAGGGAATCCCTGAAGCTTTCTTT. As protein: CASSGRQGIPEAFF.

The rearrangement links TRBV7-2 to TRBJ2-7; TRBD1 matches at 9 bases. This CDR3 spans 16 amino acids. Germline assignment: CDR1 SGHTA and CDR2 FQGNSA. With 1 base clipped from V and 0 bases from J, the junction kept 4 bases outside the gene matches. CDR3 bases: TGTGCCAGCAGCTTAGGACAGGGGGGATTCTCCTACGAGCAGTACTTC. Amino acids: CASSLGQGGFSYEQYF.

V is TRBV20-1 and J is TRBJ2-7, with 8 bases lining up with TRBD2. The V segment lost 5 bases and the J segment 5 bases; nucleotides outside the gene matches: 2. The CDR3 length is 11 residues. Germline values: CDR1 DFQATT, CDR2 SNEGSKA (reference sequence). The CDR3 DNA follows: TGCAGTGCTCGGGGGGGGCACGAGCAGTACTTC. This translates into CSARGGHEQYF.

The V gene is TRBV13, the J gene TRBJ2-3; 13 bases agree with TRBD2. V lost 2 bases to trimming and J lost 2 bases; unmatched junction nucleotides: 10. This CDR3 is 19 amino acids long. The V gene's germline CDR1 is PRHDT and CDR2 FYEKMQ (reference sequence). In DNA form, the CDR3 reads TGTGCCAGCAGCTTAACTAGCGGGAGGGCCGGGGACTACACAGATACGCAGTATTTT. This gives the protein CASSLTSGRAGDYTDTQYF.

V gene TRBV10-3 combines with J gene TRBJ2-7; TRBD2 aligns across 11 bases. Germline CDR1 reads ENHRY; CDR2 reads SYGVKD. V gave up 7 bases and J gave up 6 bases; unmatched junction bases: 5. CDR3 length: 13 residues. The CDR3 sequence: CAIKLAGVGEQYF. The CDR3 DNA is TGTGCCATCAAACTAGCGGGAGTCGGCGAGCAGTACTTC.

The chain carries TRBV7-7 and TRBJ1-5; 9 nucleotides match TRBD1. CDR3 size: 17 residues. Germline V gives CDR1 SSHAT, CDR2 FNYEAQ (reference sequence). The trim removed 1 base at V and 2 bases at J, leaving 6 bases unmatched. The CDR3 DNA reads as TGTGCCAGCAGCTTAGTCGACACAGGGGGCGGCAATCAGCCCCAGCATTTT. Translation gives CASSLVDTGGGNQPQHF.

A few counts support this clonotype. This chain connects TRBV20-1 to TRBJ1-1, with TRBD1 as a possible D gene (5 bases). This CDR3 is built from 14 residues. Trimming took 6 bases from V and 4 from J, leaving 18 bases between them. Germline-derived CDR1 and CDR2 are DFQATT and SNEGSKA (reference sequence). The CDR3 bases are TGCAGTGCCACGACAGTGGACGCGGGCACTGAAGCTTTCTTT. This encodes CSATTVDAGTEAFF.

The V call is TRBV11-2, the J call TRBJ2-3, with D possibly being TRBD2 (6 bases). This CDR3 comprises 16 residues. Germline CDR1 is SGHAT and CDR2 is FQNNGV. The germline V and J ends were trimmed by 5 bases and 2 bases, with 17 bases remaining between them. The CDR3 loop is CASSTRLGPITDTQYF. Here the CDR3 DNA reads TGTGCCAGCAGCACCAGACTAGGGCCGATCACAGATACGCAGTATTTT.